Each of the 29 T cell receptor beta chains below was sequenced from the same sample in a study of T cell repertoires in cytomegalovirus infection. From the reads, TCRdb called clonotypes with MiXCR, one entry per CDR3 protein. Of some 700,000 distinct CDR3 sequences in the sample, approximately 40% were seen once. Sequencing was carried out using PBMCs. The receptors originated from a human donor in good health (CMV status not recorded). Some clones in this sample may be carry-over from other donors' samples.

This CDR3 is CASSEWGGTADYGYTF. The CDR3 DNA reads as TGCGCCAGCAGTGAGTGGGGGGGTACAGCGGACTATGGCTACACCTTC. The rearrangement joins TRBV10-2 to TRBJ1-2; D may be TRBD1 (5 bases). The germline CDR1 and CDR2 sequences are WSHSY and SAAADI. The CDR3 runs to 16 residues. V was pared by 1 base and J by 3 bases, with 15 bases between.

A few counts support this clonotype. The chain links TRBV18 to TRBJ1-1; D gene unclear. The CDR3 has 17 amino acids. Per germline, CDR1 KGHSH and CDR2 LQKENI. The V gene lost 3 bases and the J gene lost 0 bases, with 17 bases spanning the gap. The CDR3 sequence: CASSPLPGHSMNTEAFF. DNA for the CDR3: TGTGCCAGCTCACCTTTACCGGGTCACTCCATGAACACTGAAGCTTTCTTT.

This clonotype has only a few counts. The chain joins TRBV4-2 to TRBJ2-5; D possibly corresponds to TRBD2 (6 bases). Germline lookup yields CDR1 LGHNA and CDR2 YNFKEQ. The CDR3 is 14 amino acids. The ends were cut back, 0 bases at V and 5 bases at J, with 10 bases in the middle. The CDR3 protein is CASSQEEEGETQYF. The DNA of the CDR3 is TGTGCCAGCAGCCAAGAAGAGGAGGGGGAGACCCAGTACTTC.

This chain connects TRBV5-1 to TRBJ2-3; D not resolved. Germline CDR1 and CDR2: SGHRS and YFSETQ. Trimming pared 3 bases from V and 0 bases from J, leaving 23 bases between. The CDR3 has 19 residues. CDR3 bases: TGCGCCAGCAGCTCCGGCCTCTTCGGCCTTACTTCTAGCACAGATACGCAGTATTTT. Translating it yields CASSSGLFGLTSSTDTQYF.

This sequence joins TRBV3-1 and TRBJ2-1; D may be TRBD2 (5 bases). Germline CDR1 reads LGHDT; CDR2 reads YNNKEL (reference sequence). V lost 0 bases, J lost 0 bases, and 12 bases lay in between. This CDR3 has 17 amino acids. The CDR3, as DNA: TGTGCCAGCAGCCAAGATCTAAGCGGCAACTCCTACAATGAGCAGTTCTTC. Its translation: CASSQDLSGNSYNEQFF.

Of note for this clonotype: At one end, the junction sequence differs from germline, possibly due to a read error. This rearrangement joins TRBV27 to TRBJ1-4; the D is unclear. This CDR3 comprises 14 residues. The germline CDR1 and CDR2 sequences are MNHEY and SMNVEV (reference sequence). The CDR3 region is CARSLNQKGEKLGF. Here the CDR3 DNA reads TGTGCCCGCAGTTTAAATCAGAAGGGTGAAAAACTGGGTTTT.

This rearrangement joins TRBV28 to TRBJ2-7, with D perhaps matching TRBD2 (5 bases). Germline V CDR1 and CDR2: MDHEN, SYDVKM. The ends were cut back, 5 bases at V and 3 bases at J, with 11 bases in the middle. CDR3 length: 13 residues. CDR3 bases: TGTGCCAGCAGTCACGGACTCAACTACGAGCAGTACTTC. It translates to CASSHGLNYEQYF.

In this sample, this clonotype turned up once. This rearrangement joins TRBV19 to TRBJ1-5, with TRBD1 matching over 7 bases. Germline CDR1 LNHDA, CDR2 SQIVND (reference sequence). The CDR3 runs 16 residues. Unmatched junction bases numbered 12, after V lost 5 bases and J lost 5 bases. This CDR3 reads CASSGTVGLFHQPQHF. The CDR3 nucleotides read TGTGCCAGTAGTGGGACAGTGGGTCTCTTTCATCAGCCCCAGCATTTT.

This clonotype has just one count. The chain carries TRBV20-1 and TRBJ2-7; D remains ambiguous. Looked up from germline, CDR1 is DFQATT and CDR2 is SNEGSKA (reference sequence). The ends were cut back, 1 base at V and 3 bases at J, with 16 bases in the middle. The CDR3 has 15 residues. CDR3 sequence: CSARVSPWPHYEQYF. The CDR3 DNA follows: TGCAGTGCTAGAGTTAGCCCGTGGCCCCACTACGAGCAGTACTTC.

The chain carries TRBV27 and TRBJ2-1, with 8 positions matching TRBD2. V shed 6 bases and J 1 base; nucleotides not matched to a gene: 23. CDR3 size: 21 residues. Per the germline V gene, CDR1 is MNHEY and CDR2 is SMNVEV (reference sequence). This chain's CDR3 is CASSPTSGPHPDWRSYNEQFF. CDR3 coding DNA: TGTGCCAGCAGCCCCACTAGCGGCCCACATCCCGACTGGCGTTCCTACAATGAGCAGTTCTTC.

The rearrangement links TRBV7-3 to TRBJ2-1, with no clear D. The CDR3 consists of 16 residues. Trimming cost V 1 base and J 5 bases, with 15 bases left between them. Looked up from germline, CDR1 is SGHTA and CDR2 is FQGTGA. The CDR3 loop is CASSLNPGLVDNEQFF. Written as DNA, the CDR3 is TGTGCCAGCAGCTTAAACCCAGGCCTTGTGGACAATGAGCAGTTCTTC.

At least ten counts were recorded for this clonotype. V is TRBV7-8 and J is TRBJ1-1, with 8 bases that match TRBD1. The J segment lost 0 bases and the V segment lost 4 bases, leaving 10 bases of the junction unmatched. The V gene's germline CDR1 is SGHVS and CDR2 FQNEAQ. The CDR3 is made up of 17 amino acids. The CDR3 here is CASSYSSGTGLNTEAFF. The DNA of the CDR3 is TGTGCCAGCAGCTATTCTTCTGGGACAGGCTTGAACACTGAAGCTTTCTTT.

Many counts were recorded for this clonotype. The rearrangement joins TRBV7-2 to TRBJ2-7; D is uncertain. V gave up 4 bases and J gave up 2 bases, with 6 bases separating them. Germline lookup yields CDR1 SGHTA and CDR2 FQGNSA. The CDR3 runs 12 residues. The DNA for the CDR3 is TGTGCCAGCAGCTCCACCCCCTACGAGCAGTACTTC. This encodes CASSSTPYEQYF.

This rearrangement joins TRBV27 to TRBJ1-2; 8 bases are shared with TRBD1. In germline, CDR1 is MNHEY, CDR2 SMNVEV (reference sequence). The V segment lost 6 bases and the J segment 4 bases; nucleotides outside the gene matches: 10. This CDR3 has 15 amino acids. In DNA, the CDR3 is TGTGCCAGCAGCCAAGGGACAGGCCCGCTCTATGGCTACACCTTC. Translating it yields CASSQGTGPLYGYTF.

This clonotype was detected only a few times. This rearrangement joins TRBV5-6 to TRBJ2-7; TRBD1 matches 7 bases. CDR1 is SGHDT, CDR2 YYEEEE, per germline. V shed 1 base and J 6 bases; nucleotides not matched to a gene: 10. The CDR3 length is 15 residues. The CDR3 DNA follows: TGTGCCAGCAGCTTGCGGGACAGAGTAGTGAGCGAGCAGTACTTC. Amino acid sequence: CASSLRDRVVSEQYF.

This sequence joins TRBV12-3 or TRBV12-4 and TRBJ2-2; the match to TRBD2 covers 7 bases. With V trimmed by 6 bases and J by 2 bases, 15 bases remained unmatched. The CDR3 contains 18 residues. The CDR3 bases are TGTGCCAGCAGACCCACCGGGACTACCGGAAGAAACACCGGGGAGCTGTTTTTT. Translating it yields CASRPTGTTGRNTGELFF.

The V call is TRBV27, the J call TRBJ2-1; D is possibly TRBD1 (7 bases). The CDR3 loop spans 16 amino acids. Germline V gene sequence: CDR1 MNHEY, CDR2 SMNVEV (reference sequence). Trimming stripped 6 bases from V and 0 bases from J, with 15 bases between. CDR3 protein: CASRLPGGSSYNEQFF. The CDR3 coding sequence is TGTGCCAGCAGACTCCCAGGGGGGAGCTCCTACAATGAGCAGTTCTTC.

This clonotype was seen at least ten times. The chain recombines TRBV7-2 with TRBJ2-5; D remains unclear. The CDR3 is 13 residues long. With 1 base removed from V and 5 bases from J, the gap between germline ends came to 8 bases. Germline-derived CDR1 and CDR2 are SGHTA and FQGNSA. The CDR3 DNA is TGTGCCAGCAGCTTAGGACCGGCGGAGACCCAGTACTTC. Its protein product is CASSLGPAETQYF. The full variable domain, in which reference TRBV7-2 and TRBJ2-5 provide the parts outside the CDR3, is GAGVSQSPSNKVTEKGKDVELRCDPISGHTALYWYRQSLGQGLEFLIYFQGNSAPDKSGLPSDRFSAERTGGSVSTLTIQRTQQEDSAVYLCASSLGPAETQYFGPGTRLLVL.

The DNA for the CDR3 is TGTGCCAGTAGTTTGACTAGCGGGGAATGGAATGAGCAGTTCTTC. Protein sequence: CASSLTSGEWNEQFF. The V and J genes are TRBV19 and TRBJ2-1, with 11 bases matching TRBD2. The germline gives CDR1 LNHDA, CDR2 SQIVND (reference sequence). This CDR3 is 15 amino acids long. V was pared by 5 bases and J by 7 bases, with 7 bases of the junction left unmatched.

There are many counts of this clonotype. CDR3 protein: CASSFLTGGNTEAFF. The CDR3 DNA follows: TGTGCCAGCAGCTTCCTGACAGGGGGGAACACTGAAGCTTTCTTT. The rearrangement uses TRBV11-1 and TRBJ1-1, with TRBD1 identical over 9 bases. The CDR3 has 15 amino acids. The junction had 3 bases not matched to a gene; V was cut back by 3 bases and J by 1 base. Looked up from germline, CDR1 is SGHAT and CDR2 is FQDESV (reference sequence).

This clonotype was observed at least ten times. The chain joins TRBV7-2 to TRBJ2-3; D not resolved. The CDR3 contains 14 residues. Germline CDR1 and CDR2: SGHTA and FQGNSA. Trimming left V 2 bases short and J 0 bases short, with 6 bases between. The CDR3 DNA sequence: TGTGCCAGCAGCTTAACCCTTAGCACAGATACGCAGTATTTT. As protein: CASSLTLSTDTQYF.

V gene TRBV4-1 combines with J gene TRBJ1-1, with a tentative D call TRBD1 (5 bases). This CDR3 spans 18 amino acids. Trimming removed 1 base from V and 4 bases from J, with 22 bases in between. CDR1 MGHRA and CDR2 YSYEKL come from the germline V gene. For the CDR3, the DNA is TGCGCCAGCAGCCAAGGGGTCCTCGGGGGTCGTGGCTCCACTGAAGCTTTCTTT. This codes for CASSQGVLGGRGSTEAFF.

V usage is TRBV7-9 and J usage is TRBJ1-4, with D uncertain. Trimming cost V 5 bases and J 2 bases, with 9 bases left between them. CDR3 length: 14 amino acids. Germline CDR1 is SEHNR and CDR2 is FQNEAQ (reference sequence). In DNA, the CDR3 is TGTGCCAGCAGCCCCGCCGTGACTAATGAAAAACTGTTTTTT. Its translation is CASSPAVTNEKLFF.

This clonotype has just a few counts. This chain links TRBV19 with TRBJ1-5, with TRBD1 matching 7 bases. The germline V gene encodes CDR1 LNHDA and CDR2 SQIVND (reference sequence). The junction had 7 bases not matched to a gene; V was cut back by 3 bases and J by 5 bases. This CDR3 comprises 15 residues. This chain's CDR3 is CASSMGDREDQPQHF. The CDR3 DNA follows: TGTGCCAGTAGTATGGGCGACAGGGAAGATCAGCCCCAGCATTTT.

The chain joins TRBV28 to TRBJ1-5; D not certain. Germline-derived CDR1 and CDR2 are MDHEN and SYDVKM. Between the trimmed V and J ends, which lost 7 bases and 0 bases, there was a span of 13 bases. The CDR3 extends over 15 amino acids. The CDR3 coding sequence is TGTGCCAGCACTCTAATACGGAATAGCAATCAGCCCCAGCATTTT. Translating gives CASTLIRNSNQPQHF. Combining the CDR3 with reference TRBV28 and TRBJ1-5 gives the whole variable domain DVKVTQSSRYLVKRTGEKVFLECVQDMDHENMFWYRQDPGLGLRLIYFSYDVKMKEKGDIPEGYSVSREKKERFSLILESASTNQTSMYLCASTLIRNSNQPQHFGDGTRLSIL.

This clonotype was observed a few times. V usage is TRBV6-2 or TRBV6-3 and J usage is TRBJ2-1; 11 bases fit TRBD1. This CDR3 region has 13 residues. Germline values: CDR1 MNHEY, CDR2 SVGEGT. V lost 6 bases to trimming and J lost 14 bases; unmatched junction nucleotides: 9. This chain's CDR3 is CASRNTGQGAKFF. For the CDR3, the DNA is TGTGCCAGCAGGAATACCGGACAGGGGGCAAAGTTCTTC.

The chain combines TRBV11-2 with TRBJ1-6; D is ambiguous. Trimming removed 0 bases at V and 10 bases at J, with 7 bases between. The germline gives CDR1 SGHAT, CDR2 FQNNGV. This CDR3 has 13 residues. The CDR3 DNA reads as TGTGCCAGCAGCTTAGACCTGAAGTCACCCCTCCACTTT. It yields the protein CASSLDLKSPLHF. The full variable domain, completed using reference TRBV11-2 and TRBJ1-6, is EAGVAQSPRYKIIEKRQSVAFWCNPISGHATLYWYQQILGQGPKLLIQFQNNGVVDDSQLPKDRFSAERLKGVDSTLKIQPAKLEDSAVYLCASSLDLKSPLHFGNGTRLTVT.

V and J are TRBV6-1 and TRBJ1-3; D not certain. The ends were cut back, 5 bases at V and 6 bases at J, with 26 bases in the middle. CDR3 length: 18 residues. Germline CDR1 reads MNHNS; CDR2 reads SASEGT. The CDR3: CASSTSGGNPFFVNTIYF. The CDR3 DNA follows: TGTGCCAGCAGTACATCTGGAGGGAACCCCTTCTTCGTAAACACCATATATTTT.

This clonotype showed up just a few times. This rearrangement joins TRBV4-1 to TRBJ1-2; D is unresolved. Germline lookup yields CDR1 MGHRA and CDR2 YSYEKL. The V end was cut by 0 bases, the J end by 1 base, with 6 bases between. CDR3 size: 14 residues. CDR3 bases: TGCGCCAGCAGCCAAGATCGGGTTAACTATGGCTACACCTTC. Translating gives CASSQDRVNYGYTF.